The clone carrying this TCR beta chain was counted ten times or more. The sample is drawn from a study of T cells in Graves' hyperthyroidism and ophthalmopathy. Trimming left V 5 bases short and J 6 bases short, with 14 bases between. CDR3 length equals 13 residues. The germline CDR1 and CDR2 sequences are MNHNS and SASEGT. Amplified TCR beta CDR3 regions came from RNA transcripts. In the first-round RT-PCR of the TCR CDR3, the HTBI primer set was used. TCRdb reanalysed the multiplex PCR reads using MiXCR and keeps one entry per CDR3 protein. The data show 700,000 or so distinct CDR3 sequences, about 16% seen once.

What was sequenced was blood. The clonotype was recovered from a man aged 18 to 29 with Graves' hyperthyroidism. This chain connects TRBV6-1 to TRBJ2-7; unclear D gene. CDR3 residues: CASSSLWPSEQYF. The CDR3 DNA reads as TGTGCCAGCAGTTCCCTTTGGCCCAGCGAGCAGTACTTC.